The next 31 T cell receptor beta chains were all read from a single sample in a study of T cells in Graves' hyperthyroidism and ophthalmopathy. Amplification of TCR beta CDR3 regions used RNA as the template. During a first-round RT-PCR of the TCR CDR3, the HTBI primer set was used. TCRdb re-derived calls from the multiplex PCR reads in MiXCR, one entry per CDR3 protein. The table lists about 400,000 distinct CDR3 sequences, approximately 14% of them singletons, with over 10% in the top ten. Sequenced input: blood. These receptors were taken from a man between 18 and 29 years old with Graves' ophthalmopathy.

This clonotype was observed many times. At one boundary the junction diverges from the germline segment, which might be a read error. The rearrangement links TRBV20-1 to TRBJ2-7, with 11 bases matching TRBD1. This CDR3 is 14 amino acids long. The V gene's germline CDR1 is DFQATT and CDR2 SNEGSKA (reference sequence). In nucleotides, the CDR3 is TGCAGTGCCAGAGGGACAGGGGGGAACTACGAGCAGTACTTC. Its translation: CSARGTGGNYEQYF.

In nucleotides, the CDR3 is TGCGCCACCGGAGAGCGGGGGACCCCCTCCGGGGAGCTGTTTTTT. Translating gives CATGERGTPSGELFF. V gene TRBV5-1 combines with J gene TRBJ2-2; 8 nucleotides align to TRBD2. From germline, CDR1 is SGHRS and CDR2 YFSETQ. This CDR3 comprises 15 residues. Trimming at V came to 9 bases and at J to 6 bases, leaving 13 bases not matched to a gene.

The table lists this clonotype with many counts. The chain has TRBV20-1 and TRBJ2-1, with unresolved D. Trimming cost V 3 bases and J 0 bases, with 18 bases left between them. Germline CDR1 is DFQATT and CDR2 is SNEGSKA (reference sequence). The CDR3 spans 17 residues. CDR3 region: CSARNILADSSYNEQFF. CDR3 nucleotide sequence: TGCAGTGCTAGGAATATCTTGGCGGATTCCTCCTACAATGAGCAGTTCTTC.

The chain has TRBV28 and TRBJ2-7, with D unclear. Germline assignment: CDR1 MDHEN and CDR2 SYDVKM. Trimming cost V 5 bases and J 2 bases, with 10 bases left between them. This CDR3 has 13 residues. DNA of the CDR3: TGTGCCAGCAGTGATGACTGGACCTACGAGCAGTACTTC. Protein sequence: CASSDDWTYEQYF.

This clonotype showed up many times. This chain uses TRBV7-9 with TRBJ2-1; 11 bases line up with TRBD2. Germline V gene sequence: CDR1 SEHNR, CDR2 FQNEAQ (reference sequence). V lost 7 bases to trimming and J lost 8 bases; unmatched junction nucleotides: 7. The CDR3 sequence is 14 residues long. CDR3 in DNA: TGTGCCAGCACCGTGACTAGCGGGAAGGATGAGCAGTTCTTC. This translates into CASTVTSGKDEQFF.

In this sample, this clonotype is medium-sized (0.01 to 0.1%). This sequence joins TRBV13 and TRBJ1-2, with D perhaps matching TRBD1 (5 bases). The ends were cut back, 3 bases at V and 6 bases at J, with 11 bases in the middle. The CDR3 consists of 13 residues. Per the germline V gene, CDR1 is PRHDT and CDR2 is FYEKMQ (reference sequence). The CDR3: CASSFGQGDGYTF. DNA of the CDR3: TGTGCCAGCAGCTTCGGGCAGGGCGATGGCTACACCTTC.

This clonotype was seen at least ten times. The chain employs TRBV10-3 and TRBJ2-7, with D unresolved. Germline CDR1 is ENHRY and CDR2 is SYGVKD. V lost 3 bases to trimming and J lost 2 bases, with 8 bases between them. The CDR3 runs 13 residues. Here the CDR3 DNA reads TGTGCCATCAGTGATTTCAATACCTACGAGCAGTACTTC. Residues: CAISDFNTYEQYF.

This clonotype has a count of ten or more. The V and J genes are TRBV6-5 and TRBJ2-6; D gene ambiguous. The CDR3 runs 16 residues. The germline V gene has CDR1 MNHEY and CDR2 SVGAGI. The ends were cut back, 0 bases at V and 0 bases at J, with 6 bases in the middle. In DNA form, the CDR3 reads TGTGCCAGCAGTTACTCCGCCGGCTCTGGGGCCAACGTCCTGACTTTC. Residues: CASSYSAGSGANVLTF.

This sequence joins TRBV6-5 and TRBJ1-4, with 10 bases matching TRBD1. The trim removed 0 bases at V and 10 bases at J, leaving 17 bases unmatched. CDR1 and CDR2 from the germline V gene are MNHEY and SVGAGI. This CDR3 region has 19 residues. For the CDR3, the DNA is TGTGCCAGCAGTTACTCACCCCCTGAGACAGGGGGCCATTTGGGAAAACTGTTTTTT. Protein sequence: CASSYSPPETGGHLGKLFF.

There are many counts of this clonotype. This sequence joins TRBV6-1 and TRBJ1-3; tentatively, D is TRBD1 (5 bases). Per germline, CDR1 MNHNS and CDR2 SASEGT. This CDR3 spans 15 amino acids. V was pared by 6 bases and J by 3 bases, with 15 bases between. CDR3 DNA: TGTGCCAGCAGCTCAGGGCTTGGGCTTGGAAACACCATATATTTT. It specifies CASSSGLGLGNTIYF.

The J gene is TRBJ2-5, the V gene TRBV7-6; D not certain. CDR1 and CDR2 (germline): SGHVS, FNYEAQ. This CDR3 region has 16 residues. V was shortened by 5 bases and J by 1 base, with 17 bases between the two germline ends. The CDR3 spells CASSPSPWLTQETQYF. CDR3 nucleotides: TGTGCCAGCAGCCCTAGTCCCTGGTTGACCCAAGAGACCCAGTACTTC.

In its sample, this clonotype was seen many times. CDR3 nucleotides: TGCAGTGCTAGACAGTGGGAGGCCGTCGCGGATACGCAGTATTTT. Its translation is CSARQWEAVADTQYF. The V gene is TRBV20-1, the J gene TRBJ2-3; D is perhaps TRBD2 (6 bases). The germline V and J ends were trimmed by 2 bases and 6 bases, with 18 bases remaining between them. CDR1 DFQATT and CDR2 SNEGSKA come from the germline V gene (reference sequence). This CDR3 region has 15 residues.

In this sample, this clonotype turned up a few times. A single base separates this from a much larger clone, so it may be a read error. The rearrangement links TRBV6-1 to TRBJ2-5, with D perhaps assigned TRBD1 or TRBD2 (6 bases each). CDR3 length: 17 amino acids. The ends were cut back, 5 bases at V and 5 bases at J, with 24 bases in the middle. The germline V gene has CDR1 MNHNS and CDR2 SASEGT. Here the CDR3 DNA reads TGTGCCAGCAGTACCCTACCCGGGACACCTGGGGGGGAGACCCAGTACTTC. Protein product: CASSTLPGTPGGETQYF.

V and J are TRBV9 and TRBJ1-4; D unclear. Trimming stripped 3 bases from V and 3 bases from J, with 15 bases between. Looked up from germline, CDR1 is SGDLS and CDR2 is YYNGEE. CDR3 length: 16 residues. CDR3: CASSGERGFANEKLFF. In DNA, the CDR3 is TGTGCCAGCAGCGGTGAACGGGGTTTCGCTAATGAAAAACTGTTTTTT. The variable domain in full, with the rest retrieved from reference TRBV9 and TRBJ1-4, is DSGVTQTPKHLITATGQRVTLRCSPRSGDLSVYWYQQSLDQGLQFLIQYYNGEERAKGNILERFSAQQFPDLHSELNLSSLELGDSALYFCASSGERGFANEKLFFGSGTQLSVL.

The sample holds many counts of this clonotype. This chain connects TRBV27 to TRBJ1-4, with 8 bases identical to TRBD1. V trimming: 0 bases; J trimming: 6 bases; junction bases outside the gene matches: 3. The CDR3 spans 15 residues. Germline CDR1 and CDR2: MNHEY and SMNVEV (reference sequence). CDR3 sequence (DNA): TGTGCCAGCAGTTTATCGGACAGGGACCATGAAAAACTGTTTTTT. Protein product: CASSLSDRDHEKLFF.

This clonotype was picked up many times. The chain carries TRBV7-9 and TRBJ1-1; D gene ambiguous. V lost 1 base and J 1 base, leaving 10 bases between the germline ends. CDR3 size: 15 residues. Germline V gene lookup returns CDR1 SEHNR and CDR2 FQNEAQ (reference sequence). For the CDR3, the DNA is TGTGCCAGCAGCTTAGGACACTTCACGAACACTGAAGCTTTCTTT. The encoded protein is CASSLGHFTNTEAFF.

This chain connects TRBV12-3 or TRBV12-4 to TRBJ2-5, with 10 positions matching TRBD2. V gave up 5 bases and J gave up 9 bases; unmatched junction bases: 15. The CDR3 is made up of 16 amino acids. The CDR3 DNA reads TGTGCCAGCAGTCCAGATAGCGGGGGGCGACACTGGTCCCAGTACTTC. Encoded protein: CASSPDSGGRHWSQYF.

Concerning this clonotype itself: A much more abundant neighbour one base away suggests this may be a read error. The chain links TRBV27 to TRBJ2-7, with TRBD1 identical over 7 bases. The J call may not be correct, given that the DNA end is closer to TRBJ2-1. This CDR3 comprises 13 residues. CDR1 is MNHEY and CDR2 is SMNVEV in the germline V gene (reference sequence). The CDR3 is CASQGVNSYEQFF. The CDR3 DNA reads TGTGCCAGCCAGGGGGTAAACTCCTACGAGCAGTTCTTC.

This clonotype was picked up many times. The CDR3: CASSLEGKGQIYNEQFF. The CDR3, as DNA: TGTGCCAGCAGCTTGGAGGGTAAGGGACAGATTTACAATGAGCAGTTCTTC. The chain is built from TRBV7-9 and TRBJ2-1; tentatively, D is TRBD1 (7 bases). The V and J ends lost 3 bases and 4 bases respectively, with 19 bases between them. The CDR3 runs 17 residues. Germline CDR1 and CDR2: SEHNR and FQNEAQ (reference sequence).

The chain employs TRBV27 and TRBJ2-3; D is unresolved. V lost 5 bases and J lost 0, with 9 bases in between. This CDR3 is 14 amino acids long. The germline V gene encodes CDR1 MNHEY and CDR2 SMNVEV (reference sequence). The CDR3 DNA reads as TGTGCCAGCAGTCCAAGACCTAGCACAGATACGCAGTATTTT. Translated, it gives CASSPRPSTDTQYF.

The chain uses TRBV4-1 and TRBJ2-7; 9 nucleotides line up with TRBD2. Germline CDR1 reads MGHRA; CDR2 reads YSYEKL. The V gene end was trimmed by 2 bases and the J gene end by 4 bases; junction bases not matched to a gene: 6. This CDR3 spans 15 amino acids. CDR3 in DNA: TGCGCCAGCAGCCAATTAGCGGGAGCTGGGTACGAGCAGTACTTC. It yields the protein CASSQLAGAGYEQYF.

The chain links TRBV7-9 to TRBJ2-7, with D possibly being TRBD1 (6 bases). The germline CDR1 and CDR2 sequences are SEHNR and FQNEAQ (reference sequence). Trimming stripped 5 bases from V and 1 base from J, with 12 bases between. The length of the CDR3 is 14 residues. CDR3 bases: TGTGCCAGCAGCGGGGGACACCAATCCTACGAGCAGTACTTC. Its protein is CASSGGHQSYEQYF.

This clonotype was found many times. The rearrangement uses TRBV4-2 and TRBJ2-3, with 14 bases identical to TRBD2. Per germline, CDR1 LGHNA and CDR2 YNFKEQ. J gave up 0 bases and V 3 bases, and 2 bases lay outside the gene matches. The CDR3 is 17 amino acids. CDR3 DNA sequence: TGTGCCAGCAGCCAGGGACTAGCGGGAGCTAGCACAGATACGCAGTATTTT. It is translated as CASSQGLAGASTDTQYF.

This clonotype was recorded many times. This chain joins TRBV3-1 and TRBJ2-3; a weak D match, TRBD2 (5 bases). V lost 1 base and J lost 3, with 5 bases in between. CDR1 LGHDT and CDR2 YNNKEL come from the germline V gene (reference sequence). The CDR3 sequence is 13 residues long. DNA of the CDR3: TGTGCCAGCAGCCAAGGGACTACAGATACGCAGTATTTT. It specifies CASSQGTTDTQYF.

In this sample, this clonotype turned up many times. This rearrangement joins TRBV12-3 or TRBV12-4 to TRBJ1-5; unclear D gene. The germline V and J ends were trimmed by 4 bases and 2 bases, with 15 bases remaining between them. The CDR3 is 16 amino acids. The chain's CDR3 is CASSWALTRGNQPQHF. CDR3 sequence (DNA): TGTGCCAGCAGTTGGGCCTTGACAAGGGGCAATCAGCCCCAGCATTTT.

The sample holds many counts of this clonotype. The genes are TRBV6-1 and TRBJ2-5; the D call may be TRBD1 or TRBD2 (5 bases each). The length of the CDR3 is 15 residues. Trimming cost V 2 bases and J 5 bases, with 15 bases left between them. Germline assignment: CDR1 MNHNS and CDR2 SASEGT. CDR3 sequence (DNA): TGTGCCAGCAGTGAACTTAATGAGGGGTGGGAGACCCAGTACTTC. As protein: CASSELNEGWETQYF.

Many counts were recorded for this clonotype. The CDR3 DNA reads as TGTGCCAGCAGCCCTGAAGGGGACGGAACCTACAATGAGCAGTTCTTC. This codes for CASSPEGDGTYNEQFF. This chain joins TRBV7-6 and TRBJ2-1; D assignment may be TRBD1 or TRBD2 (5 bases each). Trimming took 5 bases from V and 2 from J, leaving 16 bases between them. The CDR3 loop spans 16 amino acids. CDR1 SGHVS and CDR2 FNYEAQ come from the germline V gene.

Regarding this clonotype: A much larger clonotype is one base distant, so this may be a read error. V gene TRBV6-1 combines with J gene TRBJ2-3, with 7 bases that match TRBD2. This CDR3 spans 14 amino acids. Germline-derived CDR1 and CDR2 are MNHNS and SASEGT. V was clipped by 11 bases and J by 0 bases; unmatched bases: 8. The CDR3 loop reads CALDVGGSTDTQYF. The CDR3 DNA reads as TGTGCCTTGGATGTGGGGGGGAGCACAGATACGCAGTATTTT.

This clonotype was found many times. In DNA, the CDR3 is TGTGCCTGGATGCTCTTTTGGCGGGGGGACGGGGAGCTGTTTTTT. It yields the protein CAWMLFWRGDGELFF. The rearrangement uses TRBV30 and TRBJ2-2; 8 bases are shared with TRBD2. Germline-derived CDR1 and CDR2 are GTSNPN and SVGIG (reference sequence). The CDR3 covers 15 residues. The V gene end was trimmed by 4 bases and the J gene end by 7 bases; junction bases not matched to a gene: 11.

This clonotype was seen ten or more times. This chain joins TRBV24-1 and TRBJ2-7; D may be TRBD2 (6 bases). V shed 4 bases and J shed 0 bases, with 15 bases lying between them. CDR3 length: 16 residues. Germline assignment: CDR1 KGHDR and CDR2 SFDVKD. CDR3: CATSERLATCSYEQYF. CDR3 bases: TGTGCCACCAGTGAGCGGCTAGCGACCTGCTCCTACGAGCAGTACTTC.

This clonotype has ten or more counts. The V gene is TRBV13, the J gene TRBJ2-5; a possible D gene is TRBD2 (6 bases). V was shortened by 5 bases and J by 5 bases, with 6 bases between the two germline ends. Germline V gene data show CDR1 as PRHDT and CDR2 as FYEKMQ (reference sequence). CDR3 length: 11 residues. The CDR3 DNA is TGTGCCAGCAGCGGAGGGGAGACCCAGTACTTC. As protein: CASSGGETQYF.